A single T cell receptor (beta chain) is shown here with its context. Its cognate antigen is unknown. The CDR3 has 14 amino acids. It was template switching that added a universal primer site, and there were unique molecular identifiers on the cDNA. MiXCR, applied by TCRdb to the 5' RACE reads, yields one record per CDR3 protein. The data show approximately 530,000 distinct CDR3 sequences, about 20% seen once. The sample comes from a study of identical twins. Study-wide points: Analyses of zero insertions could, in part, be confounded by invariant MAIT and iNKT cells.

The same specimen was also included in a second study, on yellow fever vaccine responses in identical twins.

The sample was CD4+ T cells sorted from blood. The rearrangement joins TRBV21-1 to TRBJ2-5; the D call of TRBD2 is as the table states it, not checked on the DNA. TRBV21-1 is a documented pseudogene. The receptor was isolated from a woman under 30 in good health. In DNA, the CDR3 is TGTGCCAGCAAGTGGACTAGCGGGAAAGAGACCCAGTACTTC. As protein: CASKWTSGKETQYF.